This is a list of T cell receptor beta chains from one sample in a study of blood T cell repertoires in COVID-19. Assay used: immunoSEQ multiplex PCR; TCRdb lists only in-frame clones, some missing. This sample yields about 40,000 clones, of which around three quarters are seen a single time; 30% to 35% belongs to the top ten. The source material was peripheral blood. The source is a woman older than 75 with acute or convalescent COVID-19. Each CDR3 is given with its conserved first and last residue. A D gene is named only where the DNA matches it firmly. A row's size may be missing; if present it is once, few, many or a size class.

v_call,d_call,j_call,clone_size,cdr3_aa,cdr3_nt
TRBV6-2/TRBV6-3,TRBD2,TRBJ2-2,-,CASSYYPGLAGTGELFF,TGTGCCAGCAGTTACTACCCCGGACTAGCCGGAACCGGGGAGCTGTTTTTT
TRBV12-3/TRBV12-4,-,TRBJ1-2,-,CASSFGNRVGYTF,TGTGCCAGCAGTTTTGGAAACAGGGTGGGCTACACCTTC
TRBV9,TRBD1,TRBJ2-7,-,CASSVAGQGEQYF,TGTGCCAGCAGCGTAGCAGGACAGGGGGAACAGTACTTC
TRBV6-5,-,TRBJ1-6,-,CASRPVTTYNSPLHF,TGTGCCAGCAGGCCAGTTACCACCTATAATTCACCCCTCCACTTT
TRBV29-1,TRBD2,TRBJ2-1,-,CSVDKTSQNEQFF,TGCAGCGTTGACAAGACTAGCCAGAATGAGCAGTTCTTC
TRBV20-1,TRBD1,TRBJ2-1,few,CSASGGQSNTYNEQFF,TGCAGTGCTAGTGGGGGACAGTCTAATACCTACAATGAGCAGTTCTTC
TRBV11-2,-,TRBJ2-7,-,CASSLGGRSVLYEQYF,TGTGCCAGCAGCTTAGGTGGTAGAAGCGTTCTCTACGAGCAGTACTTC
TRBV11-2,TRBD2,TRBJ2-5,-,CASSLGTSGGYQETQYF,TGTGCCAGCAGCTTAGGGACTAGCGGGGGGTACCAAGAGACCCAGTACTTC
TRBV18,TRBD2,TRBJ2-3,-,CASSPREEAGSTDTQYF,TGTGCCAGCTCACCACGCGAGGAAGCGGGAAGCACAGATACGCAGTATTTT
TRBV18,TRBD1,TRBJ1-2,-,CASSPPGQGTNLNYGYTF,TGTGCCAGCTCACCACCCGGACAGGGGACAAATCTTAACTATGGCTACACCTTC
TRBV7-3,TRBD2,TRBJ2-7,-,CASSRLGGSLYEQYF,TGTGCCAGCAGCCGCCTCGGCGGGAGTTTATACGAGCAGTACTTC
TRBV7-2,-,TRBJ2-1,few,CASSTLLGAGENNEQFF,TGTGCCAGCAGCACCCTCCTGGGGGCGGGAGAGAATAATGAGCAGTTCTTC
TRBV19,-,TRBJ1-1,-,CASSIGMNTEAFF,TGTGCCAGTAGTATAGGTATGAACACTGAAGCTTTCTTT
TRBV10-3,TRBD2,TRBJ2-7,once,CAIKPLSGRGVHEQYF,TGTGCCATCAAACCACTTAGCGGGAGAGGGGTTCACGAGCAGTACTTC
TRBV5-1,TRBD1,TRBJ1-1,-,CASSLVTGVGTEAFF,TGCGCCAGCAGCTTGGTAACAGGGGTAGGCACTGAAGCTTTCTTT
TRBV20-1,-,TRBJ2-2,-,CSAKGFGELFF,TGCAGTGCTAAGGGGTTCGGGGAGCTGTTTTTT
TRBV18,-,TRBJ1-4,-,CASSPGGQKNEKLFF,TGTGCCAGCTCACCAGGGGGCCAGAAGAATGAAAAACTGTTTTTT
TRBV5-1,-,TRBJ2-3,-,CASSLVLDTQYF,TGCGCCAGCAGCTTGGTATTAGATACGCAGTATTTT
TRBV3-1/TRBV3-2,-,TRBJ1-2,-,CASSDRQPGNYGYTF,TGTGCCAGCAGCGACCGACAGCCGGGCAACTATGGCTACACCTTC
TRBV5-1,TRBD1,TRBJ1-6,-,CASSTQGAGNSPLHF,TGCGCCAGCAGCACACAGGGGGCTGGTAATTCACCCCTCCACTTT
TRBV27,TRBD2,TRBJ2-7,-,CASSPLTSGSGEQYF,TGTGCCAGCAGTCCGTTAACTAGCGGGAGTGGCGAGCAGTACTTC
TRBV9,TRBD2,TRBJ2-1,-,CASSARIAGAYNEQFF,TGTGCCAGCAGCGCAAGAATAGCGGGAGCCTACAATGAGCAGTTCTTC